A single sample gave rise to the 9 T cell receptor beta chains below, sequenced in a study of blood T cell repertoires in COVID-19 (dated by TCRdb to 2020 to 2021). Libraries were constructed by the immunoSEQ multiplex PCR assay. TCRdb obtained this table from immuneACCESS and retained in-frame rearrangements with V and J assigned. These tables miss some clones; where compared with another copy, unresolved V genes account for less than half of the shortfall, and the remainder is unexplained. In all, the sample holds roughly 13,000 clones, and roughly 83% of those were seen once. About 17% of the sample rests with the top ten. Sequenced input: peripheral blood. The receptors were sampled from a man in his forties with active or convalescent COVID-19.

This chain joins TRBV25-1 and TRBJ1-6; 8 bases agree with TRBD1. Germline V lookup: CDR1 MGHDK, CDR2 SYGVNS. There are 14 residues in the CDR3. The ends lost 3 bases at V and 6 bases at J; junction bases unmatched: 1. DNA of the CDR3: TGTGCCAGCAGTGAGGGACAGGCTAATTCACCCCTCCACTTT. Translating it yields CASSEGQANSPLHF.

The rearrangement uses TRBV10-3 and TRBJ2-7; D is possibly TRBD1 (6 bases). This CDR3 contains 13 residues. Per the germline V gene, CDR1 is ENHRY and CDR2 is SYGVKD. The V and J ends lost 8 bases and 4 bases respectively, with 15 bases between them. The CDR3 sequence: CAIGISQGYEQYF. CDR3 nucleotides: TGTGCCATCGGGATTAGTCAGGGGTACGAGCAGTACTTC.

The chain couples TRBV19 to TRBJ2-7, with D tentatively TRBD2 (6 bases). CDR1 is LNHDA and CDR2 is SQIVND in the germline V gene (reference sequence). The CDR3 has 12 amino acids. V lost 3 bases, J lost 4 bases, and 7 bases lay in between. The CDR3, as DNA: TGTGCCAGTAGTATGGCGGGGTACGAGCAGTACTTC. Translation gives CASSMAGYEQYF.

There are a few counts of this clone. The V and J genes are TRBV27 and TRBJ2-7; 9 bases agree with TRBD1. CDR1 is MNHEY, CDR2 SMNVEV, per germline (reference sequence). This CDR3 has 14 residues. Trimming at V came to 6 bases and at J to 4 bases, leaving 7 bases not matched to a gene. The CDR3 coding sequence is TGTGCCAGCAGCAACCGGGACAGGGATTACGAGCAGTACTTC. This encodes CASSNRDRDYEQYF.

The chain links TRBV10-3 to TRBJ2-1, with 8 bases lining up with TRBD2. Germline-derived CDR1 and CDR2 are ENHRY and SYGVKD. V was pared by 6 bases and J by 8 bases, with 6 bases of the junction left unmatched. CDR3 size: 13 residues. This CDR3 reads CAISGGDVDEQFF. The CDR3 nucleotides are TGTGCCATCAGCGGGGGGGATGTAGATGAGCAGTTCTTC.

This chain connects TRBV6-5 to TRBJ1-2, with 7 bases fitting TRBD1. V lost 7 bases to trimming and J lost 4 bases; unmatched junction nucleotides: 6. This CDR3 region has 13 residues. From germline, CDR1 is MNHEY and CDR2 SVGAGI. CDR3: CASIKTGSYGYTF. CDR3 bases: TGTGCCAGCATTAAGACAGGGTCCTATGGCTACACCTTC.

This rearrangement joins TRBV7-9 to TRBJ1-2, with D hard to call. Germline CDR1 SEHNR, CDR2 FQNEAQ (reference sequence). Trimming removed 4 bases at V and 2 bases at J, with 8 bases between. The CDR3 covers 13 residues. DNA of the CDR3: TGTGCCAGCAGCTCCCGAGTAAACTATGGCTACACCTTC. Translating gives CASSSRVNYGYTF.

The chain is built from TRBV19 and TRBJ2-7; possible D gene TRBD2, 7 bases. CDR3 length: 15 residues. Germline V gene lookup returns CDR1 LNHDA and CDR2 SQIVND (reference sequence). Trimming cost V 3 bases and J 2 bases, with 14 bases left between them. The CDR3 region is CASSIRAGGPYEQYF. The CDR3 bases are TGTGCCAGTAGTATCCGGGCCGGGGGGCCCTACGAGCAGTACTTC.

The chain uses TRBV19 and TRBJ2-4; D might be TRBD1 (5 bases). The ends were cut back, 5 bases at V and 3 bases at J, with 14 bases in the middle. The length of the CDR3 is 15 residues. Germline assignment: CDR1 LNHDA and CDR2 SQIVND (reference sequence). CDR3 in DNA: TGTGCCAGTAGTCGCCAGGGTCTGGGCAAAAACATTCAGTACTTC. Its protein product is CASSRQGLGKNIQYF.